This T cell receptor beta chain was obtained from a study of CD8 T cells in Susac syndrome. RNA in amounts of roughly 0.5 to 1 ug was reverse transcribed with random hexamers. Amplification of TCR beta CDR3 across 54 Vbeta and 13 Jbeta was performed with immunoSEQ multiplex PCR. In TCRdb, the immunoSEQ multiplex PCR reads were re-called with MiXCR into one record per CDR3 protein. This table has some 300,000 distinct CDR3 sequences, approximately 89% appearing once. This CDR3 is 13 amino acids long. Trimming removed 7 bases from V and 5 bases from J, with 10 bases in between. CDR1 is KGHDR, CDR2 SFDVKD, per germline. Negative isolation was applied to CD8+ and CD4+ T cells, and FACS enrichment was applied to TEMRA cells.

V and J are TRBV24-1 and TRBJ2-2, with a possible D match to TRBD2 (5 bases). This clonotype was sampled from a human donor with multiple sclerosis. Sequencing was performed on CD8+ T cells from PBMCs. CDR3 DNA sequence: TGTGCCACCAGGGGAACGGGAACCGGGGAGCTGTTTTTT. It translates to CATRGTGTGELFF.